This T cell receptor (beta chain) was captured in a study of naive and memory T cell subsets. Study results and caveats: In CD4 and CD8 cells, diversity dropped from naive through EMRA.

V lost 3 bases, J lost 4 bases, and 9 bases stayed unmatched. CDR1 and CDR2 (germline): SGHTA, FQGNSA. This CDR3 region has 17 residues. The beta constant-region primer was an equimolar mix of two oligonucleotides covering TRBC1 and TRBC2. From the UMI-ligation and nested PCR reads, TCRdb called clonotypes with MiXCR, one entry per CDR3 protein. The data hold approximately 82,000 distinct CDR3 sequences, with over 7% observed a single time. Four subsets defined by CD45RA and CD27 were sorted after CD3, CD4, CD8 and live/dead staining. There are many counts of this clonotype. Its specificity is not known.

V is TRBV7-2 and J is TRBJ2-1; 10 nucleotides align to TRBD2. The sequencing input was central memory CD4+ T cells from blood. The sequence was collected from a human donor in good health. The CDR3 here is CASSFPAGGSGYNEQFF. Here the CDR3 DNA reads TGTGCCAGCAGCTTCCCAGCGGGAGGGTCCGGTTACAATGAGCAGTTCTTC.